This TCR beta chain originates from a study of blood T cell dynamics during melanoma immunotherapy. Study details: Patients with metastatic melanoma got pembrolizumab or nivolumab-ipilimumab as first-line care. Overall study findings and caveats: PBMC repertoires of eventual disease-control patients split at W3 into clonality or diversity gains.

V shed 2 bases and J shed 1 base, with 17 bases lying between them. CDR1 is LNHNV and CDR2 is YYDKDF in the germline V gene (reference sequence). CDR3 size: 17 residues. Time point described: pre-treatment baseline. No patient had earlier systemic cancer treatment, concurrent immunosuppressants, or another active cancer. The method was immunoSEQ multiplex PCR; TCRdb's version includes in-frame clones alone and lacks a portion of them. The data hold 17,000 or so clones, with approximately 80% observed a single time. In the case of this clone: The antigen is not known.

The clonotype originates from a human donor with melanoma. The rearrangement uses TRBV15 and TRBJ1-2; perhaps TRBD1 as D (6 bases). This material consisted of blood, taken from a patient treated with checkpoint blockade. The CDR3 DNA follows: TGTGCCACCAGCAGACCCTCCACCCCAGGGGATAACTATGGCTACACCTTC. Translated, it gives CATSRPSTPGDNYGYTF.